This entry concerns a single TCR beta chain. Antigen unknown. The data stem from a study of OX40 agonist ivuxolimab in advanced cancers. The study, taken as a whole, reports: At 0.1 to 3.0 mg/kg, CD4+ and CD8+ blood T cells expanded clonally by week 6.

The method was immunoSEQ multiplex PCR; TCRdb's version includes in-frame clones alone and lacks a portion of them. The sample contains some 94,000 clones, roughly 90% of which appear only once. Germline lookup yields CDR1 SEHNR and CDR2 FQNEAQ (reference sequence). The CDR3 consists of 14 residues. Trimming took 8 bases from V and 1 from J, leaving 13 bases between them. Sequencing was performed on CD4+ or CD8+ T cells sorted from blood, taken in a trial of the OX40 agonist ivuxolimab. The chain recombines TRBV7-9 with TRBJ2-3; possibly TRBD1 or TRBD2 for D (5 bases each). The receptor was derived from an adult with an advanced solid tumor such as melanoma, head and neck, liver or kidney cancer. This CDR3 is CASRGPTGTDTQYF. In DNA, the CDR3 is TGTGCCAGCCGGGGCCCCACCGGCACAGATACGCAGTATTTT.